This T cell receptor beta chain stems from a study of cytomegalovirus exposure and HLA in healthy donors. Study details: As released early, the data held roughly 85 million unique TCRs from HLA-typed donors.

PCR primers comprised 60 Vbeta and 13 Jbeta primers. In the study's own analysis: It was a later analysis that counted 83 million or so unique TCR beta chains, of which 9 million to 13 million were shared. Produced via immunoSEQ multiplex PCR; TCRdb's table is partial and in-frame only. V and J calls and clone size follow that table, whereas D and trimming were derived from the DNA. The sample lists around 180,000 clones; approximately 71% were seen once. This clone has only one observation. Its specificity is unknown. Study conclusions and caveats: A few CMV-associated chains proved CMV antigen-specific in vitro. Cytomegalovirus-associated TCR beta chains were listed, numbering more than 150.

The material sequenced was PBMCs. The sequence was collected from a girl between 5 and 17 years old in good health and CMV-seronegative.

The CDR3 spells CASSLKGPGEKLFF. As DNA, the CDR3 is TGTGCCAGCAGCTTAAAGGGGCCAGGGGAAAAACTGTTTTTT. The chain recombines TRBV7-9 with TRBJ1-4, with a tentative D call TRBD1 (5 bases). Germline loops: CDR1 SEHNR, CDR2 FQNEAQ (reference sequence). This CDR3 region has 14 residues. The V end lost 2 bases, the J end lost 8 bases, and 12 bases lay between the germline ends. The full variable domain, rest sourced from reference TRBV7-9 and TRBJ1-4, is DTGVSQNPRHKITKRGQNVTFRCDPISEHNRLYWYRQTLGQGPEFLTYFQNEAQLEKSRLLSDRFSAERPKGSFSTLEIQRTEQGDSAMYLCASSLKGPGEKLFFGSGTQLSVL.